The rows below give T cell receptor beta chains drawn from one sample of a study of shared clonotypes between healthy human individuals. Method: immunoSEQ multiplex PCR; TCRdb's copy keeps in-frame clones and lacks some. The repertoire has about 580,000 clones, roughly 98% of them found once; the top ten carry 0.3%. The specimen was naive CD8+ T cells sorted from blood. Receptors originate from a young man in good health. CDR3s include the opening cysteine and the closing phenylalanine or tryptophan. Each record gives: J gene, V gene, CDR3 protein.

J gene: TRBJ2-7; V gene: TRBV20-1; CDR3 protein: CSAARGNEQYF
J gene: TRBJ2-3; V gene: TRBV11-3; CDR3 protein: CASSAPSDTQYF
J gene: TRBJ2-7; V gene: TRBV7-9; CDR3 protein: CASSPPGTGRTPLYEQYF
J gene: TRBJ2-7; V gene: TRBV5-8; CDR3 protein: CASSLQGALSEQYF
J gene: TRBJ2-5; V gene: TRBV27; CDR3 protein: CASSSLRTGGNQETQYF
J gene: TRBJ2-1; V gene: TRBV7-9; CDR3 protein: CASSFISDRGDEQFF
J gene: TRBJ2-1; V gene: TRBV7-9; CDR3 protein: CASSVTIAGGPGSYNEQFF
J gene: TRBJ2-1; V gene: TRBV29-1; CDR3 protein: CSVVVWDREHEQFF
J gene: TRBJ2-7; V gene: TRBV29-1; CDR3 protein: CSANGITAEQYF
J gene: TRBJ2-4; V gene: TRBV4-1; CDR3 protein: CASSQVLAGIQYF
J gene: TRBJ2-5; V gene: TRBV7-6; CDR3 protein: CASSLHSRETQYF
J gene: TRBJ2-1; V gene: TRBV29-1; CDR3 protein: CSGTREANYNEQFF
J gene: TRBJ2-2; V gene: TRBV4-3; CDR3 protein: CASSPRRTANTGELFF
J gene: TRBJ2-1; V gene: TRBV5-1; CDR3 protein: CASSNGPPMYNEQFF
J gene: TRBJ1-4; V gene: TRBV15; CDR3 protein: CATSRDWAGGEKLFF
J gene: TRBJ2-3; V gene: TRBV10-3; CDR3 protein: CAISAEWGEDTDTQYF
J gene: TRBJ2-1; V gene: TRBV9; CDR3 protein: CASSASGYEQFF
J gene: TRBJ2-7; V gene: TRBV15; CDR3 protein: CATSRDREGSIFTYEQYF
J gene: TRBJ1-4; V gene: TRBV11-2; CDR3 protein: CASSGRQGDYEKLFF
J gene: TRBJ2-7; V gene: TRBV29-1; CDR3 protein: CSVVPGTGDYEQYF
J gene: TRBJ2-5; V gene: TRBV7-2; CDR3 protein: CASSLELAGVGETQYF
J gene: TRBJ2-3; V gene: TRBV9; CDR3 protein: CASSLGQGLSGDTQYF
J gene: TRBJ2-7; V gene: TRBV7-2; CDR3 protein: CASSPTSGSYEQYF
J gene: TRBJ2-5; V gene: TRBV7-6; CDR3 protein: CATSVGVGETQYF
J gene: TRBJ2-3; V gene: TRBV5-1; CDR3 protein: CASSSVGTGSTDTQYF
J gene: TRBJ2-2; V gene: TRBV9; CDR3 protein: CASSVVATATGELFF
J gene: TRBJ2-3; V gene: TRBV7-9; CDR3 protein: CASSLWSGNKDTQYF
J gene: TRBJ2-7; V gene: TRBV15; CDR3 protein: CATSPRDRGTYEQYF
J gene: TRBJ1-3; V gene: TRBV9; CDR3 protein: CASSVAPVLDSGNTIYF
J gene: TRBJ2-7; V gene: TRBV5-1; CDR3 protein: CASSTGTGVDEQYF
J gene: TRBJ2-7; V gene: TRBV5-8; CDR3 protein: CASSLGLAGVDEQYF
J gene: TRBJ2-1; V gene: TRBV4-1; CDR3 protein: CASSQEPAGGIHEQFF
J gene: TRBJ2-7; V gene: TRBV28; CDR3 protein: CASSFRISYEQYF
J gene: TRBJ2-1; V gene: TRBV5-5; CDR3 protein: CASSLDPGSWFNEQFF
J gene: TRBJ1-5; V gene: TRBV4-2; CDR3 protein: CASSQERGDSNQPQHF
J gene: TRBJ2-7; V gene: TRBV7-2; CDR3 protein: CASSPLAGGPGEQYF
J gene: TRBJ2-5; V gene: TRBV29-1; CDR3 protein: CSVPGLAQETQYF
J gene: TRBJ2-7; V gene: TRBV4-1; CDR3 protein: CASSQVFSGSYEQYF
J gene: TRBJ1-5; V gene: TRBV27; CDR3 protein: CASSLNSEQPQHF
J gene: TRBJ2-3; V gene: TRBV5-1; CDR3 protein: CASSSVSERFTDTQYF
J gene: TRBJ2-7; V gene: TRBV30; CDR3 protein: CAWRETYEQYF
J gene: TRBJ2-7; V gene: TRBV10-3; CDR3 protein: CAISGGSGETYEQYF
J gene: TRBJ2-7; V gene: TRBV6-1; CDR3 protein: CASSDPSGSYEQYF
J gene: TRBJ2-5; V gene: TRBV11-2; CDR3 protein: CASSHKGLAGGLQETQYF
J gene: TRBJ2-1; V gene: TRBV30; CDR3 protein: CAWSTSGHYNEQFF
J gene: TRBJ2-5; V gene: TRBV12-2; CDR3 protein: CASRLDPKPSGRRVSQETQYF
J gene: TRBJ2-1; V gene: TRBV29-1; CDR3 protein: CSADVRPVEQFF
J gene: TRBJ1-2; V gene: TRBV12-5; CDR3 protein: CASGLVQGYGYTF